This passage covers 18 T cell receptor beta chains from one sample sequenced in a study of blood T cell repertoires in COVID-19 (TCRdb year 2020). The library relied on the immunoSEQ multiplex PCR assay. TCRdb took this table from immuneACCESS and kept in-frame rearrangements with V and J called. Such tables lack part of the clones; where checked against another copy, unresolved V genes explain under half of the gap, and the rest is unexplained. A total of 200,000 to 250,000 clones appear in this sample, roughly nine tenths of them only once. The ten largest clonotypes hold 3.1% of the sample. Sample: PBMCs or T cells enriched from blood (not recorded which). The receptors stem from a woman aged 45-65 years in a cohort exposed to, infected with or recovered from COVID-19 (not recorded which).

V gene TRBV9 combines with J gene TRBJ2-4; D is possibly TRBD2 (5 bases). The CDR3 spans 14 residues. V was clipped by 3 bases and J by 0 bases, with 7 bases between them. Germline V gene data show CDR1 as SGDLS and CDR2 as YYNGEE. CDR3: CASSGRGAKNIQYF. The DNA for the CDR3 is TGTGCCAGCAGCGGCCGGGGAGCCAAAAACATTCAGTACTTC. The complete variable domain, with remaining parts taken from reference TRBV9 and TRBJ2-4, reads DSGVTQTPKHLITATGQRVTLRCSPRSGDLSVYWYQQSLDQGLQFLIQYYNGEERAKGNILERFSAQQFPDLHSELNLSSLELGDSALYFCASSGRGAKNIQYFGAGTRLSVL.

V is TRBV13 and J is TRBJ2-5; TRBD2 matches at 9 bases. There are 17 residues in the CDR3. The germline CDR1 and CDR2 sequences are PRHDT and FYEKMQ (reference sequence). V dropped 0 bases and J dropped 4; count of bases not matched to a gene: 9. CDR3: CASSLGPKSGGIETQYF. DNA for the CDR3: TGTGCCAGCAGCTTAGGGCCAAAGAGCGGGGGGATAGAGACCCAGTACTTC.

This chain uses TRBV7-9 with TRBJ1-6, with 10 bases that match TRBD1. The CDR3 runs 15 residues. Germline loops: CDR1 SEHNR, CDR2 FQNEAQ (reference sequence). V shed 0 bases, J shed 13 bases, and the junction held 6 bases outside the gene matches. This chain's CDR3 is CASSLADRGQRPLHF. The CDR3 DNA sequence: TGTGCCAGCAGCTTAGCCGACAGGGGGCAAAGGCCCCTCCACTTT.

The CDR3 nucleotides read TGCAGCGTTGAAGTACGCGTCGGGGCTGAAGCTTTCTTT. It specifies CSVEVRVGAEAFF. V gene TRBV29-1 combines with J gene TRBJ1-1; no clear D. CDR3 length: 13 amino acids. Germline-derived CDR1 and CDR2 are SQVTM and ANQGSEA. The V end lost 1 base, the J end lost 6 bases, and 12 bases lay between the germline ends. Drawing the rest from reference TRBV29-1 and TRBJ1-1, the complete variable domain is SAVISQKPSRDICQRGTSLTIQCQVDSQVTMMFWYRQQPGQSLTLIATANQGSEATYESGFVIDKFPISRPNLTFSTLTVSNMSPEDSSIYLCSVEVRVGAEAFFGQGTRLTVV.

The rearrangement joins TRBV9 to TRBJ1-6, with D perhaps matching TRBD1 (6 bases). Trimming took 2 bases from V and 7 from J, leaving 10 bases between them. This CDR3 has 14 residues. CDR1 and CDR2 from the germline V gene are SGDLS and YYNGEE. This CDR3 reads CASSVTGPNSPLHF. The CDR3 region has the DNA TGTGCCAGCAGCGTGACAGGTCCGAATTCACCCCTCCACTTT. The variable domain in full, completed from reference TRBV9 and TRBJ1-6, reads DSGVTQTPKHLITATGQRVTLRCSPRSGDLSVYWYQQSLDQGLQFLIQYYNGEERAKGNILERFSAQQFPDLHSELNLSSLELGDSALYFCASSVTGPNSPLHFGNGTRLTVT.

This chain uses TRBV7-2 with TRBJ1-2; 10 bases match TRBD1. This CDR3 comprises 16 residues. V shed 5 bases and J 8 bases; nucleotides not matched to a gene: 14. Germline-derived CDR1 and CDR2 are SGHTA and FQGNSA. The CDR3 DNA is TGTGCCAGCAGCGTCCCCCGGGACAGGGGAGGGTTGGGCTACACCTTC. Its protein product is CASSVPRDRGGLGYTF.

The V gene is TRBV9, the J gene TRBJ1-3, with TRBD1 matching 10 bases. The CDR3 spans 14 residues. CDR1 SGDLS and CDR2 YYNGEE come from the germline V gene. Trimming cost V 3 bases and J 4 bases; bases outside gene matches: 1. The CDR3 sequence is CASSAGQGGNTIYF. The CDR3 DNA follows: TGTGCCAGCAGCGCGGGACAGGGGGGAAACACCATATATTTT. The entire variable domain, with the rest obtained from reference TRBV9 and TRBJ1-3, is as follows: DSGVTQTPKHLITATGQRVTLRCSPRSGDLSVYWYQQSLDQGLQFLIQYYNGEERAKGNILERFSAQQFPDLHSELNLSSLELGDSALYFCASSAGQGGNTIYFGEGSWLTVV.

The rearrangement uses TRBV5-1 and TRBJ2-7, with 8 positions matching TRBD1. The CDR3 length is 14 residues. Germline V gene data show CDR1 as SGHRS and CDR2 as YFSETQ. J gave up 7 bases and V 4 bases, and 10 bases lay outside the gene matches. The CDR3 nucleotides read TGCGCCAGCAGCCAAGGACAGGGTAAGGGTGAGCAGTACTTC. This encodes CASSQGQGKGEQYF.

This sequence joins TRBV10-2 and TRBJ2-7, with D possibly being TRBD1 (6 bases). Trimming removed 2 bases at V and 3 bases at J, with 11 bases between. CDR1 and CDR2 from the germline V gene are WSHSY and SAAADI. This CDR3 has 14 amino acids. The CDR3 nucleotides read TGCGCCAGCAGTGAGCCGGGACACAACTACGAGCAGTACTTC. It is translated as CASSEPGHNYEQYF.

CDR3 in DNA: TGTGCCAGCAGCTTAACAGGGAATCAGCCCCAGCATTTT. Protein sequence: CASSLTGNQPQHF. V is TRBV7-2 and J is TRBJ1-5, with a possible D match to TRBD1 (6 bases). Germline loops: CDR1 SGHTA, CDR2 FQGNSA. V shed 2 bases and J shed 4 bases, with 6 bases lying between them. There are 13 residues in the CDR3.

This clone was found many times. The gene calls are TRBV11-1 and TRBJ2-1, with TRBD2 identical over 8 bases. Germline CDR1 reads SGHAT; CDR2 reads FQDESV (reference sequence). CDR3 length equals 15 residues. V lost 3 bases, J lost 4 bases, and 5 bases stayed unmatched. DNA of the CDR3: TGTGCCAGCAGCTTCGGCGGGGGGCCTTACAATGAGCAGTTCTTC. Translated, it gives CASSFGGGPYNEQFF.

This clone has a single count. One end of the junction does not line up with germline, which may come from a read error. This sequence joins TRBV10-3 and TRBJ1-5, with TRBD1 matching over 9 bases. This CDR3 has 13 amino acids. Germline CDR1 is ENHRY and CDR2 is SYGVKD. The CDR3 protein is CAISTGGTGSQHF. CDR3 sequence (DNA): TGTGCCATCAGCACCGGAGGGACAGGGTCCCAACATTTT.

The rearrangement joins TRBV27 to TRBJ2-2; 9 positions match TRBD1. Germline V gives CDR1 MNHEY, CDR2 SMNVEV (reference sequence). This CDR3 has 14 amino acids. V was pared by 5 bases and J by 3 bases, with 1 base of the junction left unmatched. This chain's CDR3 is CASSDRGYTGELFF. The CDR3 DNA sequence: TGTGCCAGCAGTGACAGGGGGTACACCGGGGAGCTGTTTTTT.

V and J are TRBV6-5 and TRBJ1-6; maybe TRBD1 (6 bases). This CDR3 spans 12 amino acids. V lost 6 bases and J 10 bases, leaving 10 bases between the germline ends. The V gene's germline CDR1 is MNHEY and CDR2 SVGAGI. CDR3: CASRNRVSPLHF. In DNA, the CDR3 is TGTGCCAGCAGGAACAGGGTCTCACCCCTCCACTTT.

This clone came up once. This chain uses TRBV28 with TRBJ1-2; 9 bases are shared with TRBD1. Germline V CDR1 and CDR2: MDHEN, SYDVKM. This CDR3 is built from 15 residues. The V gene end was trimmed by 5 bases and the J gene end by 6 bases; junction bases not matched to a gene: 10. This chain's CDR3 is CASSRNRGRFDGYTF. CDR3 coding DNA: TGTGCCAGCAGTAGAAACAGGGGGCGTTTTGATGGCTACACCTTC.

This sequence joins TRBV3-1 (or the pseudogene TRBV3-2) and TRBJ1-5, with 8 bases that match TRBD1. Germline values: CDR1 LGHDT, CDR2 YNNKEL (reference sequence). Trimming removed 4 bases from V and 0 bases from J; junction bases left unmatched: 20. The CDR3 extends over 21 amino acids. The CDR3 nucleotides are TGTGCCAGCAGCCCCCCACAGTTTAACAGGGGGATTTACTTTAGCAATCAGCCCCAGCATTTT. As protein: CASSPPQFNRGIYFSNQPQHF.

This clone has only one observation. This chain links TRBV9 with TRBJ2-2; 13 nucleotides match TRBD2. V shed 3 bases and J 2 bases; nucleotides not matched to a gene: 1. The germline V gene has CDR1 SGDLS and CDR2 YYNGEE. CDR3 length: 16 amino acids. The CDR3 spells CASSGLAGGNTGELFF. The CDR3 coding sequence is TGTGCCAGCAGCGGACTAGCGGGGGGCAACACCGGGGAGCTGTTTTTT.

The chain has TRBV5-1 and TRBJ2-3, with 10 bases matching TRBD2. Trimming at V came to 0 bases and at J to 2 bases, leaving 3 bases not matched to a gene. CDR1 and CDR2 from the germline V gene are SGHRS and YFSETQ. The CDR3 totals 16 residues. The CDR3 bases are TGCGCCAGCAGCTTGGTAGCGGGGGGAAACACAGATACGCAGTATTTT. This translates into CASSLVAGGNTDTQYF.